This T cell receptor (beta chain) originates from a study of early T cells in non-severe SARS-CoV-2 infection. In TCRdb, the 5' RACE reads were re-called with MiXCR into one record per CDR3 protein. The sample holds approximately 76,000 distinct CDR3 sequences, about 11% seen once. The CDR3 covers 14 residues. V was clipped by 0 bases and J by 0 bases, with 7 bases between them. The germline V gene has CDR1 SGHNT and CDR2 YYREEE (reference sequence). This clonotype was seen a few times. The rearrangement joins TRBV5-4 to TRBJ2-7, with D perhaps TRBD1 (6 bases). Sequencing was done on a sample of whole blood. This TCR was recovered from an adult who was a healthcare worker with PCR-confirmed SARS-CoV-2 infection or an uninfected control (not recorded which). Here the CDR3 reads CASSLGQDSYEQYF. DNA of the CDR3: TGTGCCAGCAGCTTGGGACAGGACTCCTACGAGCAGTACTTC.